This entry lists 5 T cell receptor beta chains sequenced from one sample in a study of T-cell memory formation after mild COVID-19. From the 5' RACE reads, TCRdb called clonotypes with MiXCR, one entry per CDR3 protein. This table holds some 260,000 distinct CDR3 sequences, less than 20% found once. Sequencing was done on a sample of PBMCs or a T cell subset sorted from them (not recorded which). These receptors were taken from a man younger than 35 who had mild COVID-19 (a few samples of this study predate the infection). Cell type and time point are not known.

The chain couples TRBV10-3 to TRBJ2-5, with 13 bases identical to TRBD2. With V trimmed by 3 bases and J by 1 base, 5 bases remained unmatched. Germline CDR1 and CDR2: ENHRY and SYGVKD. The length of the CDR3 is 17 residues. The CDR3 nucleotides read TGTGCCATCAGTGACCCCCGACTAGCGGGAGGCCAAGAGACCCAGTACTTC. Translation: CAISDPRLAGGQETQYF.

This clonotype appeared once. CDR3 protein: CASSQSVRGKAFF. The CDR3 DNA sequence: TGCGCCAGCAGCCAATCGGTCCGGGGGAAAGCTTTCTTT. The V and J genes are TRBV4-1 and TRBJ1-1; possible D gene TRBD1, 5 bases. The germline gives CDR1 MGHRA, CDR2 YSYEKL. The CDR3 consists of 13 residues. V dropped 2 bases and J dropped 9 bases, with 13 bases sitting between them.

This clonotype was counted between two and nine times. CDR3 nucleotides: TGTGCCAGCAGCTCCTGGGTGGCAGATACGCAGTATTTT. It translates to CASSSWVADTQYF. This chain links TRBV7-6 with TRBJ2-3; D gene uncertain. V shed 4 bases and J shed 4 bases, with 9 bases lying between them. Germline V gene sequence: CDR1 SGHVS, CDR2 FNYEAQ. The CDR3 consists of 13 residues.

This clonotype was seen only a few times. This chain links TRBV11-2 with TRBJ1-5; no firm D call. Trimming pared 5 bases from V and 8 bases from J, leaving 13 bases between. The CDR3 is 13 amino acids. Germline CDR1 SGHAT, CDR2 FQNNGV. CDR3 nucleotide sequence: TGTGCCAGCAGCCGTTTCCTTGGGGAGCCCCAGCATTTT. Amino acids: CASSRFLGEPQHF.

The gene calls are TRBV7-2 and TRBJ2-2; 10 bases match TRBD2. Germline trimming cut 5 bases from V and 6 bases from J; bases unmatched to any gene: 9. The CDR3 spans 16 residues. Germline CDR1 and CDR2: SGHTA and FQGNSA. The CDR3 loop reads CASSPRVAGGAGELFF. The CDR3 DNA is TGTGCCAGCAGCCCCCGGGTAGCGGGGGGCGCCGGGGAGCTGTTTTTT.